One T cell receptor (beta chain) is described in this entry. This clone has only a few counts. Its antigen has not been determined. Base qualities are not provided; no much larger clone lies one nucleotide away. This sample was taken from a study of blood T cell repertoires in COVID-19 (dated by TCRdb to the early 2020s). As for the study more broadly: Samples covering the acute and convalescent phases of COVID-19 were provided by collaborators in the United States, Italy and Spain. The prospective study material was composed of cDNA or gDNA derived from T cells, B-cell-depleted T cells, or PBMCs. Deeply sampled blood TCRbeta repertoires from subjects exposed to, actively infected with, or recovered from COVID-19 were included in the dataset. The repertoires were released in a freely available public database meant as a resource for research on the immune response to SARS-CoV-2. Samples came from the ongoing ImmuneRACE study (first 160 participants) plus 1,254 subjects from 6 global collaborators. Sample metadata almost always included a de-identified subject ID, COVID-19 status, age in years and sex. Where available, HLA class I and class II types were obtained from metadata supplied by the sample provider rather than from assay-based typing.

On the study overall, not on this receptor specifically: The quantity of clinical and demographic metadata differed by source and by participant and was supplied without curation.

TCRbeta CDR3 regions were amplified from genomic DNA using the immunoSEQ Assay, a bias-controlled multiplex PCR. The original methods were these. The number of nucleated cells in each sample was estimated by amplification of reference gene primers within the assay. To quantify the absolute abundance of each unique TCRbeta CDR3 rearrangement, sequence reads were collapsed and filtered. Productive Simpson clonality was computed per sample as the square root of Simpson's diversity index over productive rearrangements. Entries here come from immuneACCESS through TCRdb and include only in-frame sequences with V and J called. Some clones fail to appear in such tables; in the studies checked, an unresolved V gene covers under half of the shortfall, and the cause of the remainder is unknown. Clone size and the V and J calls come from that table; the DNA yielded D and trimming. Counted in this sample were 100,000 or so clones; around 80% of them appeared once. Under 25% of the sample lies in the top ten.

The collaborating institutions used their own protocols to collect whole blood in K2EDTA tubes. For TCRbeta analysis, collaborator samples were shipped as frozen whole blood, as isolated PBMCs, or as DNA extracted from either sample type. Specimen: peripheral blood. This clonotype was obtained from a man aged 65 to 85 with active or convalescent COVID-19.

The nucleotide sequence reads TGTGCCAGCAGCTTAGGCACGGACTATGGCTACACCTTC. Translated, this is CASSLGTDYGYTF. The chain is assembled from TRBV11-2 and TRBJ1-2; the D gene cannot be resolved reliably. The CDR3 holds 13 amino acids from the cysteine to the phenylalanine. Left in the record is the CDR3 DNA by itself, 39 bases read in frame from the first base. The trim is 1 base for V and 3 bases for J, with a gap of 6 bases between the germline ends. The germline V gene sets CDR1 to SGHAT and CDR2 to FQNNGV.